This TCR beta chain is drawn from a study of T cell responses to AZD1222 COVID-19 vaccine. Regarding the study as a whole: At study baseline, merely a handful of AZD1222 recipients were seropositive.

On this clone: Its specificity is unknown.

Germline V gene data show CDR1 as WSHSY and CDR2 as SAAADI. V shed 7 bases and J 3 bases; nucleotides not matched to a gene: 12. The CDR3 spans 16 residues. Produced via immunoSEQ multiplex PCR; TCRdb's table is partial and in-frame only. In the table there are 150,000 to 200,000 clones, approximately 92% of which are singletons. The chain couples TRBV10-2 to TRBJ2-1; TRBD2 matches 7 bases. This receptor was obtained from an adult in good health. The sequencing used peripheral blood, collected on day 0 of AZD1222 vaccination. This chain's CDR3 is CASMKEERGIYNEQFF. The CDR3 DNA sequence: TGCGCCAGCATGAAGGAAGAGCGGGGTATCTACAATGAGCAGTTCTTC.